The clone carrying this T cell receptor beta chain rates as medium-sized. Its target is not known. This entry belongs to a study of T-cell reconstitution after alpha-beta-depleted transplantation in children. Points from the study as a whole: Several hundred expanded graft clones reportedly gave rise to the alpha-beta T cells present about two months after transplant. After one year, T-cell counts and TCRbeta diversity mostly came from new T cells.

Preparing the TCRbeta library involved the use of unique molecular identifiers. TCRdb re-derived calls from the PCR reads in MiXCR, one entry per CDR3 protein. The table lists 15,000 to 20,000 distinct CDR3 sequences, approximately 5.1% of them singletons, with roughly 7.1% in the top ten. Sample: PBMCs, taken before TCRalphabeta/CD19-depleted stem cell transplant. This receptor was taken from a boy aged 10-17 years with acute lymphoblastic leukemia, due to receive a stem cell transplant.

CDR3 in amino acids: CASSFYAPGNEQFF. CDR3 sequence (DNA): TGTGCCAGCAGCTTCTACGCTCCGGGAAATGAGCAGTTCTTC. The gene calls are TRBV7-2 and TRBJ2-1; D possibly corresponds to TRBD2 (5 bases). The CDR3 sequence is 14 residues long. The V end lost 3 bases, the J end lost 7 bases, and 13 bases lay between the germline ends. Germline CDR1 is SGHTA and CDR2 is FQGNSA.